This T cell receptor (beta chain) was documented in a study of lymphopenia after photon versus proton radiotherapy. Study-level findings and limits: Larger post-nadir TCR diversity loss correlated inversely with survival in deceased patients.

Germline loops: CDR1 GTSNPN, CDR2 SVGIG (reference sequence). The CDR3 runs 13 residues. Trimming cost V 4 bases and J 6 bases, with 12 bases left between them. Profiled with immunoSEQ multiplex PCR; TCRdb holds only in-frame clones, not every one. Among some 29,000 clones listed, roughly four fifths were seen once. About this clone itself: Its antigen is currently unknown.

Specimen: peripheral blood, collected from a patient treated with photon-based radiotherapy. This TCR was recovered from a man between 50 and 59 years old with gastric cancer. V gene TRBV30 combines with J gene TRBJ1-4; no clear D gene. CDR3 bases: TGTGCCTGGATGGGCGGAGCCCATGAAAAACTGTTTTTT. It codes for CAWMGGAHEKLFF.